This T cell receptor (beta chain) emerged from a study of cytomegalovirus exposure and HLA in healthy donors. Study-wide results and caveats: The study flagged approximately 180 TCR beta chains as cytomegalovirus-associated. Most TCR sequences were rare, but some public TCRs occurred in many donors.

The method was immunoSEQ multiplex PCR; TCRdb's version includes in-frame clones alone and lacks a portion of them. The repertoire holds approximately 110,000 clones, around nine tenths seen once, with more than 2% in the top ten. This clone was found once. Its antigen is unknown. Source material: PBMCs. The clonotype was recovered from a woman under 30 in good health and CMV-seronegative.

DNA of the CDR3: TGTGCCTGGACCTCTCAGGGGGATCAGCCCCAGCATTTT. Encoded protein: CAWTSQGDQPQHF. The V gene is TRBV30, the J gene TRBJ1-5; 7 positions agree with TRBD1. V dropped 4 bases and J dropped 5; count of bases not matched to a gene: 5. The CDR3 contains 13 residues. Germline CDR1 and CDR2: GTSNPN and SVGIG (reference sequence). Filled out from reference TRBV30 and TRBJ1-5, the complete variable domain reads SQTIHQWPATLVQPVGSPLSLECTVEGTSNPNLYWYRQAAGRGLQLLFYSVGIGQISSEVPQNLSASRPQDRQFILSSKKLLLSDSGFYLCAWTSQGDQPQHFGDGTRLSIL.